Reported below is one T cell receptor (beta chain). This sample is part of a study of technical replicates of blood from a few donors. The protocol was immunoSEQ multiplex PCR, while the TCRdb copy is restricted to in-frame clones and leaves out a portion. The sample yields about 67,000 clones, roughly 98% seen once. The junction had 10 bases not matched to a gene; V was cut back by 3 bases and J by 5 bases. The CDR3 totals 15 residues. Germline values: CDR1 MGHRA, CDR2 YSYEKL. Sequenced sample: T cells isolated from PBMCs. The TCR sequence derives from a human donor in good health. This rearrangement joins TRBV4-1 to TRBJ2-7, with TRBD1 identical over 7 bases. CDR3 in amino acids: CASSHAEGAADEQYF. The CDR3, as DNA: TGCGCCAGCAGCCATGCCGAGGGGGCTGCCGACGAGCAGTACTTC.